This T cell receptor beta chain was obtained from a study of OX40 agonist ivuxolimab in advanced cancers. This clone showed up just once. TCRdb's copy holds only in-frame clones and misses some; the assay was immunoSEQ multiplex PCR. This sample has under 95,000 clones; roughly 85% occur once, and the top ten carry roughly 16%. The source of this sequence is an adult with an advanced solid tumor such as melanoma, head and neck, liver or kidney cancer. Sample: CD4+ or CD8+ T cells sorted from blood, taken in a trial of the OX40 agonist ivuxolimab.

The CDR3 nucleotides read TGCGCCAGCAGCTTGGACGGACATAGCAATCAGCCCCAGCATTTT. Translation: CASSLDGHSNQPQHF. This sequence joins TRBV5-1 and TRBJ1-5, with TRBD1 as a possible D gene (5 bases). Germline CDR1 SGHRS, CDR2 YFSETQ. V was clipped by 0 bases and J by 0 bases, with 7 bases between them. This CDR3 is 15 amino acids long.